This T cell receptor beta chain was retrieved from a study of beta chain features in type 1 diabetes. There are a few counts of this clone. What it binds is not known. With 4 bases removed from V and 2 bases from J, the gap between germline ends came to 9 bases. Germline CDR1 MNHEY, CDR2 SVGAGI. The CDR3 loop spans 14 amino acids. Whole-study results and caveats: The study found moderately but significantly shorter TCRB CDR3s in all four CD4+ subsets of Type 1 diabetes patients.

Expressed TCRB transcripts got sequenced, as all isolated RNA was reverse transcribed. Sequenced by immunoSEQ multiplex PCR; TCRdb stores in-frame clones only, minus some. The data hold 630,000 or so clones, with about an eighth observed a single time. The J gene is TRBJ2-1, the V gene TRBV6-5; no clear D gene. The clonotype originates from a man between 18 and 35 years old with type 1 diabetes. The sequenced sample was naive CD4+ T cells from blood. CDR3 nucleotide sequence: TGTGCCAGCAGTTCCTCCCTTACCTACAATGAGCAGTTCTTC. It yields the protein CASSSSLTYNEQFF.